Following are 30 T cell receptor beta chains from one sample sequenced in a study of blood T cell repertoires in COVID-19. Sequencing used immunoSEQ multiplex PCR; TCRdb keeps in-frame clones, though not all of them. The sample lists about 39,000 clones, around 86% occurring once. Sequences were obtained from peripheral blood. The receptor source for this set is a man aged 35 to 55 with active COVID-19.

The J gene is TRBJ1-2, the V gene TRBV2, with D possibly being TRBD1 (6 bases). This CDR3 has 11 amino acids. Germline CDR1 SNHLY, CDR2 FYNNEI. V shed 8 bases and J shed 3 bases, with 7 bases lying between them. CDR3 in amino acids: CASGQHYGYTF. The DNA of the CDR3 is TGTGCCAGCGGACAGCACTATGGCTACACCTTC.

The V and J genes are TRBV10-3 and TRBJ1-1; tentatively, D is TRBD1 (6 bases). CDR3 length equals 12 residues. V was clipped by 3 bases and J by 6 bases, with 8 bases between them. Germline CDR1 is ENHRY and CDR2 is SYGVKD. The CDR3 nucleotides read TGTGCCATCAGTGACGGACAGCCTGAAGCTTTCTTT. This codes for CAISDGQPEAFF.

This clone appeared a few times. CDR3 nucleotides: TGCGCCAGCAGGCAGGGTCTCGGGGAGCTGTTTTTT. It yields the protein CASRQGLGELFF. V usage is TRBV5-1 and J usage is TRBJ2-2; D is perhaps TRBD1 (5 bases). Germline CDR1 is SGHRS and CDR2 is YFSETQ. V was shortened by 5 bases and J by 7 bases, with 9 bases between the two germline ends. The CDR3 covers 12 residues.

This clone was detected only once. The chain couples TRBV10-3 to TRBJ2-3; 7 bases map to TRBD1. From germline, CDR1 is ENHRY and CDR2 SYGVKD. This CDR3 contains 14 residues. The V gene end was trimmed by 2 bases and the J gene end by 5 bases; junction bases not matched to a gene: 4. DNA of the CDR3: TGTGCCATCAGTGAGGGCAGGGGGATAGATACGCAGTATTTT. Amino acids: CAISEGRGIDTQYF.

This chain links TRBV7-2 with TRBJ2-1; 8 bases are a match to TRBD2. The CDR3 is 16 residues long. The ends lost 5 bases at V and 1 base at J; junction bases unmatched: 7. Germline CDR1 and CDR2: SGHTA and FQGNSA. The CDR3, as DNA: TGTGCCAGCAGCCCACGGGGGGGCCAGTCCTACAATGAGCAGTTCTTC. It codes for CASSPRGGQSYNEQFF.

The rearrangement links TRBV2 to TRBJ2-1, with D possibly being TRBD2 (5 bases). Germline CDR1 SNHLY, CDR2 FYNNEI. Trimming pared 3 bases from V and 7 bases from J, leaving 16 bases between. This CDR3 spans 15 amino acids. The CDR3 spells CASSDPRLLGNEQFF. CDR3 DNA: TGTGCCAGCAGTGACCCCCGCCTACTAGGTAATGAGCAGTTCTTC. The full variable domain, its missing parts supplied by reference TRBV2 and TRBJ2-1, is EPEVTQTPSHQVTQMGQEVILRCVPISNHLYFYWYRQILGQKVEFLVSFYNNEISEKSEIFDDQFSVERPDGSNFTLKIRSTKLEDSAMYFCASSDPRLLGNEQFFGPGTRLTVL.

This chain connects TRBV6-2 or TRBV6-3 to TRBJ1-3; D is ambiguous. The CDR3 is 15 amino acids. V lost 2 bases to trimming and J lost 0 bases, with 8 bases between them. From germline, CDR1 is MNHEY and CDR2 SVGEGT. In DNA form, the CDR3 reads TGTGCCAGCAGTTACCAGCGGAGCTCTGGAAACACCATATATTTT. Its translation is CASSYQRSSGNTIYF.

CDR3: CASSAGQGLVSDTQYF. The CDR3 DNA reads as TGCGCCAGCAGCGCGGGACAGGGGTTAGTGTCAGATACGCAGTATTTT. The rearrangement joins TRBV5-1 to TRBJ2-3; 10 nucleotides line up with TRBD1. Trimming took 4 bases from V and 4 from J; bases not matched to a gene: 9. There are 16 residues in the CDR3. Germline CDR1 reads SGHRS; CDR2 reads YFSETQ. Variable domain in full (rest from reference TRBV5-1 and TRBJ2-3): KAGVTQTPRYLIKTRGQQVTLSCSPISGHRSVSWYQQTPGQGLQFLFEYFSETQRNKGNFPGRFSGRQFSNSRSEMNVSTLELGDSALYLCASSAGQGLVSDTQYFGPGTRLTVL.

This chain uses TRBV5-6 with TRBJ2-7; TRBD1 aligns across 8 bases. The CDR3 sequence is 14 residues long. Germline CDR1 and CDR2: SGHDT and YYEEEE. The V gene end was trimmed by 2 bases and the J gene end by 1 base; junction bases not matched to a gene: 2. The CDR3 spells CASSLDRGSYEQYF. The CDR3 nucleotides read TGTGCCAGCAGCTTAGACAGGGGTTCCTACGAGCAGTACTTC.

The chain couples TRBV10-1 to TRBJ2-7; 8 positions agree with TRBD2. CDR3 length equals 13 residues. Trimming removed 7 bases from V and 0 bases from J; junction bases left unmatched: 2. CDR1 is WNHNN, CDR2 SYGVQD, per germline (reference sequence). In nucleotides, the CDR3 is TGCGCCAGCAAACTAGCGGCCTCCTACGAGCAGTACTTC. Translation gives CASKLAASYEQYF.

J is TRBJ2-1 and V is TRBV5-1; TRBD2 matches 9 bases. CDR1 and CDR2 from the germline V gene are SGHRS and YFSETQ. The CDR3 is 18 residues long. Trimming at V came to 2 bases and at J to 7 bases, leaving 16 bases not matched to a gene. CDR3 DNA: TGCGCCAGCAGCTTAACAATTTTGGCGGGAGGGCGAGGGAATGAGCAGTTCTTC. This gives the protein CASSLTILAGGRGNEQFF.

V usage is TRBV5-1 and J usage is TRBJ2-4, with 11 bases lining up with TRBD2. Trimming took 4 bases from V and 7 from J; bases not matched to a gene: 10. This CDR3 spans 16 amino acids. Germline CDR1 is SGHRS and CDR2 is YFSETQ. CDR3 DNA sequence: TGCGCCAGCAGCATACCGCTAGCGGGAGGAGTGAACATTCAGTACTTC. Its translation: CASSIPLAGGVNIQYF.

The chain links TRBV7-9 to TRBJ2-1, with 10 bases lining up with TRBD2. With V trimmed by 5 bases and J by 8 bases, 9 bases remained unmatched. The CDR3 totals 15 residues. Germline V gene data show CDR1 as SEHNR and CDR2 as FQNEAQ (reference sequence). The DNA for the CDR3 is TGTGCCAGCAGCGGGACCCTGCTAGCGGGAGATGAGCAGTTCTTC. Amino acid sequence: CASSGTLLAGDEQFF.

CDR3 coding DNA: TGTGCTAGTGGTTTAGGGGCAAGCACAGATACGCAGTATTTT. As protein: CASGLGASTDTQYF. The gene calls are TRBV12-5 and TRBJ2-3; perhaps TRBD1 as D (5 bases). Trimming removed 3 bases from V and 0 bases from J, with 7 bases in between. This CDR3 contains 14 residues. The V gene's germline CDR1 is LGHNT and CDR2 FRNRAP.

The chain has TRBV28 and TRBJ2-1, with 9 bases aligning to TRBD2. V trimming: 7 bases; J trimming: 3 bases; junction bases outside the gene matches: 10. The CDR3 is 16 residues long. Looked up from germline, CDR1 is MDHEN and CDR2 is SYDVKM. The chain's CDR3 is CASMSSGASYYNEQFF. CDR3 sequence (DNA): TGTGCCAGCATGTCTAGCGGGGCTAGCTACTACAATGAGCAGTTCTTC. Drawing the rest from reference TRBV28 and TRBJ2-1, the complete variable domain is DVKVTQSSRYLVKRTGEKVFLECVQDMDHENMFWYRQDPGLGLRLIYFSYDVKMKEKGDIPEGYSVSREKKERFSLILESASTNQTSMYLCASMSSGASYYNEQFFGPGTRLTVL.

This chain uses TRBV5-5 with TRBJ2-5; no clear D. The CDR3 spans 16 residues. CDR1 is SGHKS and CDR2 is YYEKEE in the germline V gene (reference sequence). Trimming shortened V by 0 bases and J by 0 bases, and 12 bases separated the two germline ends. The CDR3 here is CASSLEQFTDQETQYF. The CDR3 DNA reads as TGTGCCAGCAGCTTGGAACAGTTCACCGACCAAGAGACCCAGTACTTC.

This chain links TRBV27 with TRBJ2-3; no definite D call. Per germline, CDR1 MNHEY and CDR2 SMNVEV (reference sequence). Between the trimmed V and J ends, which lost 6 bases and 0 bases, there was a span of 7 bases. The CDR3 contains 13 residues. The CDR3 here is CASSSPSTDTQYF. DNA for the CDR3: TGTGCCAGCAGCTCCCCTAGCACAGATACGCAGTATTTT.

This chain links TRBV5-1 with TRBJ1-1; 7 bases line up with TRBD1. CDR3 length equals 14 residues. The V and J ends lost 4 bases and 9 bases, in that order; junction bases with no gene match: 12. The germline V gene has CDR1 SGHRS and CDR2 YFSETQ. This CDR3 reads CASSLTQGSGKAFF. The CDR3, as DNA: TGCGCCAGCAGCCTGACACAGGGGTCCGGGAAAGCTTTCTTT.

The CDR3 DNA reads TGTGCCAGCAGCTTAGCGCCCAGCGGGAGGGCCGGGGAGACCCAGTACTTC. Translated, it gives CASSLAPSGRAGETQYF. The chain recombines TRBV7-9 with TRBJ2-5; TRBD2 agrees at 10 bases. With V trimmed by 0 bases and J by 5 bases, 9 bases remained unmatched. Germline V lookup: CDR1 SEHNR, CDR2 FQNEAQ (reference sequence). The CDR3 is 17 residues long.

The gene calls are TRBV9 and TRBJ2-7; TRBD1 might be the D (6 bases). CDR1 and CDR2 from the germline V gene are SGDLS and YYNGEE. The CDR3 length is 16 residues. V was cut by 5 bases and J by 6 bases, with 24 bases left in between. The CDR3 bases are TGTGCCAGCAGTTTCAGGGGCGAGGGCGCGGTGGCCGAGCAGTACTTC. Protein product: CASSFRGEGAVAEQYF.

This clone was seen just once. The J gene is TRBJ2-1, the V gene TRBV11-3, with D perhaps matching TRBD2 (5 bases). Trimming stripped 1 base from V and 10 bases from J, with 11 bases between. Germline CDR1 reads SGHNT; CDR2 reads YENEEA. The CDR3 length is 13 residues. CDR3 DNA: TGTGCCAGCAGCTTAGTCCTAGCTGGGGAGCAGTTCTTC. Translating it yields CASSLVLAGEQFF.

This sequence joins TRBV29-1 and TRBJ2-1, with 8 bases identical to TRBD1. Germline-derived CDR1 and CDR2 are SQVTM and ANQGSEA. The CDR3 is 13 residues long. J lost 7 bases, V lost 0 bases, and 2 bases had no gene match. The CDR3 nucleotides read TGCAGCGTTGAAGAATACAGGGGGAATGAGCAGTTCTTC. Its protein product is CSVEEYRGNEQFF.

The V call is TRBV5-4, the J call TRBJ1-2; weak D call: TRBD1 (6 bases). V was cut by 4 bases and J by 2 bases, with 12 bases left in between. From germline, CDR1 is SGHNT and CDR2 YYREEE (reference sequence). CDR3 length equals 14 residues. The CDR3 sequence: CASSRGRGNYGYTF. The CDR3 nucleotides read TGTGCCAGCAGCCGAGGAAGGGGGAACTATGGCTACACCTTC.

V and J are TRBV30 and TRBJ1-1; D is ambiguous. Trimming shortened V by 3 bases and J by 0 bases, and 20 bases separated the two germline ends. Germline CDR1 is GTSNPN and CDR2 is SVGIG (reference sequence). The CDR3 spans 17 residues. Written as DNA, the CDR3 is TGTGCCTGGAGATTTTGGGCCCCCACTGCTTTGAACACTGAAGCTTTCTTT. This sequence encodes CAWRFWAPTALNTEAFF.

The DNA of the CDR3 is TGTGCCAGCAGCCCCCCGGTGGGGGGCTCCTATAATTCACCCCTCCACTTT. Protein sequence: CASSPPVGGSYNSPLHF. The rearrangement uses TRBV28 and TRBJ1-6; TRBD1 is a possible D gene (5 bases). CDR1 and CDR2 (germline): MDHEN, SYDVKM. The CDR3 has 17 amino acids. The V end was cut by 6 bases, the J end by 0 bases, with 15 bases between.

This clone has a single count. V gene TRBV6-6 combines with J gene TRBJ2-7, with 8 bases identical to TRBD1. V lost 5 bases, J lost 4 bases, and 7 bases stayed unmatched. Germline V gives CDR1 MNHNY, CDR2 SVGAGI (reference sequence). This CDR3 is built from 14 residues. The DNA for the CDR3 is TGTGCCAGCAGTGGGCGGACAGGGTTTTACGAGCAGTACTTC. Its protein is CASSGRTGFYEQYF.

The chain recombines TRBV5-4 with TRBJ2-5; 8 nucleotides match TRBD2. Germline V gives CDR1 SGHNT, CDR2 YYREEE (reference sequence). This CDR3 comprises 15 residues. V was pared by 0 bases and J by 5 bases, with 6 bases of the junction left unmatched. CDR3 sequence (DNA): TGTGCCAGCAGCTTGGTGGTAGCGGGACTTGAGACCCAGTACTTC. It translates to CASSLVVAGLETQYF.

The genes are TRBV7-3 and TRBJ2-1, with 16 bases identical to TRBD2. Germline V CDR1 and CDR2: SGHTA, FQGTGA. CDR3 size: 17 residues. The V gene end was trimmed by 5 bases and the J gene end by 10 bases; junction bases not matched to a gene: 11. The CDR3 reads CASSQGLAGGPGKEQFF. The CDR3 DNA reads as TGTGCCAGCAGCCAGGGACTAGCGGGAGGGCCTGGAAAGGAGCAGTTCTTC.

J is TRBJ1-2 and V is TRBV28, with 9 bases aligning to TRBD1. Germline V gene lookup returns CDR1 MDHEN and CDR2 SYDVKM. The ends lost 5 bases at V and 8 bases at J; junction bases unmatched: 3. This CDR3 is built from 12 residues. The CDR3: CASSGQGLGYTF. The CDR3 DNA reads TGTGCCAGCAGTGGACAGGGGCTAGGCTACACCTTC.

The rearrangement uses TRBV5-6 and TRBJ2-1; D is ambiguous. Germline lookup yields CDR1 SGHDT and CDR2 YYEEEE. Trimming took off 4 bases at V and 5 bases at J, with 16 bases between the two ends. The CDR3 has 15 amino acids. CDR3: CASSPLASAHNEQFF. In nucleotides, the CDR3 is TGTGCCAGCAGCCCACTGGCAAGCGCCCACAATGAGCAGTTCTTC. Full variable domain (rest looked up from reference TRBV5-6 and TRBJ2-1): DAGVTQSPTHLIKTRGQQVTLRCSPKSGHDTVSWYQQALGQGPQFIFQYYEEEERQRGNFPDRFSGHQFPNYSSELNVNALLLGDSALYLCASSPLASAHNEQFFGPGTRLTVL.